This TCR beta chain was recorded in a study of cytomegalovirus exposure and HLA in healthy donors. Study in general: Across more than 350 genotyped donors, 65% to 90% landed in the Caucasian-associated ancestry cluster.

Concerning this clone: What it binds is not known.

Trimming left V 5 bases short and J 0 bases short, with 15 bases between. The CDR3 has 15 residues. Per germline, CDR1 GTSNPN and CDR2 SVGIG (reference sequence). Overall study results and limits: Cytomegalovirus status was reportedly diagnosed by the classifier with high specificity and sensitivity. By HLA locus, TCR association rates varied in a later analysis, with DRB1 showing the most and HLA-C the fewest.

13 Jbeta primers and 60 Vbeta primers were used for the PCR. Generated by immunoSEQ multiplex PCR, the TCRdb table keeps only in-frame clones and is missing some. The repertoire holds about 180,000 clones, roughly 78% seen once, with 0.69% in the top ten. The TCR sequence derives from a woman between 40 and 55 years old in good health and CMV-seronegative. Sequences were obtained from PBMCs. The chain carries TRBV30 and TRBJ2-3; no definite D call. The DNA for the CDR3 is TGTGCCTGGGGCAATTTGGCGAGGAGCACAGATACGCAGTATTTT. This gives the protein CAWGNLARSTDTQYF. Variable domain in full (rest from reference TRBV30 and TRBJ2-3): SQTIHQWPATLVQPVGSPLSLECTVEGTSNPNLYWYRQAAGRGLQLLFYSVGIGQISSEVPQNLSASRPQDRQFILSSKKLLLSDSGFYLCAWGNLARSTDTQYFGPGTRLTVL.